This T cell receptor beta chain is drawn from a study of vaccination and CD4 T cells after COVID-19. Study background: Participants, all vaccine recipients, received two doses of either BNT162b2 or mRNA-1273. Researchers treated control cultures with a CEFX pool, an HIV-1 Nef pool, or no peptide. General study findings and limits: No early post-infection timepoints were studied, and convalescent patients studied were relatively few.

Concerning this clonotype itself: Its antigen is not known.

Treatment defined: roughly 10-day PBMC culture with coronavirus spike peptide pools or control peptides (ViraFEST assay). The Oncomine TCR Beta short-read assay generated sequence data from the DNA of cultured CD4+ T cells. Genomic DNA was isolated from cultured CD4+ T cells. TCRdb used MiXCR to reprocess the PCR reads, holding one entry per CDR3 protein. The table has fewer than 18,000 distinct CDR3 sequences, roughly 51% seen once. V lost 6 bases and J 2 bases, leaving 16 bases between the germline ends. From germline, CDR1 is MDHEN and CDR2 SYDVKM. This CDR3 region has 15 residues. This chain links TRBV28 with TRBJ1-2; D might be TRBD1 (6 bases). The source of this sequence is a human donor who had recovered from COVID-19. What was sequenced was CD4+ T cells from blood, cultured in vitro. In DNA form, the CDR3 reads TGTGCCAGCAGCACGGCCCCACAGGGAAACTATGGCTACACCTTC. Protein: CASSTAPQGNYGYTF.